These 25 T cell receptor beta chains were sequenced from one sample in a study of early T cells in non-severe SARS-CoV-2 infection. One entry per CDR3 protein, called by TCRdb with MiXCR from the 5' RACE reads. This table has approximately 22,000 distinct CDR3 sequences, about 4.7% appearing once. Sequenced sample: whole blood. All receptors come from an adult who was a healthcare worker with PCR-confirmed SARS-CoV-2 infection or an uninfected control (not recorded which).

V is TRBV5-6 and J is TRBJ1-1, with 8 bases identical to TRBD1. Unmatched junction bases numbered 3, after V lost 0 bases and J lost 8 bases. The CDR3 sequence is 13 residues long. From germline, CDR1 is SGHDT and CDR2 YYEEEE. CDR3 bases: TGTGCCAGCAGCTTGGTGGCAGGGGGCGAAGCTTTCTTT. This translates into CASSLVAGGEAFF.

This clonotype has only a few counts. The rearrangement joins TRBV19 to TRBJ2-7, with D perhaps matching TRBD1 (5 bases). This CDR3 is 14 amino acids long. CDR1 is LNHDA and CDR2 is SQIVND in the germline V gene (reference sequence). V was trimmed by 7 bases and J by 5 bases, leaving 18 bases between them. The CDR3 spells CASKVGHETHEQYF. The CDR3, as DNA: TGTGCCAGTAAGGTCGGACACGAAACCCACGAGCAGTACTTC.

In this sample, this clonotype turned up many times. CDR3 protein: CASSYSTGAVAHEQYF. Written as DNA, the CDR3 is TGTGCCAGCAGTTACTCGACAGGGGCGGTGGCCCACGAGCAGTACTTC. This sequence joins TRBV6-2 or TRBV6-3 and TRBJ2-7; 8 bases are shared with TRBD1. The length of the CDR3 is 16 residues. CDR1 MNHEY and CDR2 SVGEGT come from the germline V gene. V was clipped by 0 bases and J by 5 bases; unmatched bases: 9.

This clonotype occurred many times. This chain's CDR3 is CASSQPLQSQSGANVLTF. Here the CDR3 DNA reads TGCGCCAGCAGCCAACCTCTGCAGAGCCAGTCTGGGGCCAACGTCCTGACTTTC. The chain has TRBV4-1 and TRBJ2-6; the D is unclear. Germline V gene sequence: CDR1 MGHRA, CDR2 YSYEKL. Trimming took 2 bases from V and 1 from J, leaving 15 bases between them. This CDR3 has 18 amino acids.

There are many counts of this clonotype. V gene TRBV10-3 combines with J gene TRBJ1-6; weak D call: TRBD1 (5 bases). The CDR3 totals 14 residues. V lost 10 bases and J 9 bases, leaving 19 bases between the germline ends. CDR1 and CDR2 (germline): ENHRY, SYGVKD. The CDR3 is CATQLGGSGSPLHF. CDR3 DNA: TGTGCCACCCAACTGGGGGGGTCCGGTTCACCCCTCCACTTT.

In this sample, this clonotype turned up a few times. In nucleotides, the CDR3 is TGTGCCAGCAGCGCAATCTCGGGGTCTACGGATTCACCCCTCCACTTT. Translation: CASSAISGSTDSPLHF. This chain uses TRBV7-8 with TRBJ1-6, with D unclear. With 5 bases removed from V and 8 bases from J, the gap between germline ends came to 19 bases. Germline assignment: CDR1 SGHVS and CDR2 FQNEAQ. This CDR3 contains 16 residues.

This clonotype has a handful of counts. The chain links TRBV18 to TRBJ2-4; the match to TRBD2 covers 7 bases. The CDR3 contains 14 residues. V gave up 4 bases and J gave up 4 bases; unmatched junction bases: 4. CDR1 is KGHSH and CDR2 is LQKENI in the germline V gene. The DNA for the CDR3 is TGTGCCAGCTCACGGGAGGGCACAAAAAACATTCAGTACTTC. Protein sequence: CASSREGTKNIQYF.

This clonotype was found many times. The chain combines TRBV7-3 with TRBJ1-1; perhaps TRBD1 as D (5 bases). The V end was cut by 3 bases, the J end by 5 bases, with 13 bases between. In germline, CDR1 is SGHTA, CDR2 FQGTGA. The CDR3 loop spans 14 amino acids. CDR3 region: CASSLQGWGTEAFF. The DNA of the CDR3 is TGTGCCAGCAGCTTGCAGGGTTGGGGGACTGAAGCTTTCTTT.

This clonotype was detected ten times or more. This rearrangement joins TRBV29-1 to TRBJ1-3; no reliable D call. Per germline, CDR1 SQVTM and CDR2 ANQGSEA. V was shortened by 3 bases and J by 7 bases, with 16 bases between the two germline ends. There are 14 residues in the CDR3. The CDR3 spells CSVELTEGKNTIYF. The CDR3 DNA sequence: TGCAGCGTTGAGTTGACTGAAGGCAAGAACACCATATATTTT. Supplemented by reference TRBV29-1 and TRBJ1-3, the full variable domain reads SAVISQKPSRDICQRGTSLTIQCQVDSQVTMMFWYRQQPGQSLTLIATANQGSEATYESGFVIDKFPISRPNLTFSTLTVSNMSPEDSSIYLCSVELTEGKNTIYFGEGSWLTVV.

This clonotype was found many times. The chain links TRBV4-2 to TRBJ1-2; tentatively, D is TRBD1 (6 bases). CDR1 LGHNA and CDR2 YNFKEQ come from the germline V gene. The CDR3 totals 15 residues. The V gene lost 0 bases and the J gene lost 4 bases, with 12 bases spanning the gap. CDR3: CASSQDYGGPYGYTF. The CDR3 nucleotides read TGTGCCAGCAGCCAAGATTATGGGGGCCCCTATGGCTACACCTTC.

This clonotype came up many times. This chain connects TRBV3-1 to TRBJ1-6; D gene uncertain. Germline V lookup: CDR1 LGHDT, CDR2 YNNKEL (reference sequence). Deletions cut 4 bases from V and 6 bases from J, with 10 bases between. CDR3 length: 14 residues. CDR3 in amino acids: CASSLRVPNSPLHF. CDR3 DNA sequence: TGTGCCAGCAGCCTAAGAGTCCCTAATTCACCCCTCCACTTT.

V is TRBV6-2 or TRBV6-3 and J is TRBJ2-3, with 9 positions matching TRBD1. Germline lookup yields CDR1 MNHEY and CDR2 SVGEGT. Trimming removed 6 bases from V and 0 bases from J; junction bases left unmatched: 10. The CDR3 runs to 17 residues. The CDR3 reads CASRRPGQGFSTDTQYF. DNA for the CDR3: TGTGCCAGCAGGCGCCCGGGACAGGGATTCAGCACAGATACGCAGTATTTT.

This clonotype occurred many times. The chain uses TRBV7-2 and TRBJ1-1; no firm D call. The CDR3 length is 13 residues. V was pared by 5 bases and J by 3 bases, with 10 bases between. Germline CDR1 is SGHTA and CDR2 is FQGNSA. The CDR3 bases are TGTGCCAGCAGCCCCAGGCGACACACTGAAGCTTTCTTT. This codes for CASSPRRHTEAFF. The whole variable domain, remainder taken from reference TRBV7-2 and TRBJ1-1, is GAGVSQSPSNKVTEKGKDVELRCDPISGHTALYWYRQSLGQGLEFLIYFQGNSAPDKSGLPSDRFSAERTGGSVSTLTIQRTQQEDSAVYLCASSPRRHTEAFFGQGTRLTVV.

This clonotype was seen a handful of times. This chain joins TRBV5-1 and TRBJ2-1, with TRBD1 as a possible D gene (8 bases). V was clipped by 7 bases and J by 4 bases, with 15 bases between them. This CDR3 comprises 14 residues. Germline CDR1 reads SGHRS; CDR2 reads YFSETQ. The chain's CDR3 is CASGYRGGYNEQFF. CDR3 DNA: TGCGCCAGCGGATACAGGGGGGGATACAATGAGCAGTTCTTC.

This clonotype occurred many times. This rearrangement joins TRBV12-3 or TRBV12-4 to TRBJ2-3, with D possibly called TRBD1 or TRBD2 (5 bases each). The CDR3 has 15 amino acids. Trimming stripped 3 bases from V and 1 base from J, with 11 bases between. CDR3 amino acids: CASSLRGLGTDTQYF. The CDR3 DNA follows: TGTGCCAGCAGTTTGAGGGGATTGGGCACAGATACGCAGTATTTT.

This chain links TRBV20-1 with TRBJ2-5; D unclear. V lost 6 bases to trimming and J lost 0 bases, with 8 bases between them. From germline, CDR1 is DFQATT and CDR2 SNEGSKA (reference sequence). The CDR3 is 12 amino acids. In nucleotides, the CDR3 is TGCAGTGCGGTGCACAACCAAGAGACCCAGTACTTC. Translating it yields CSAVHNQETQYF.

This clonotype occurred many times. The chain uses TRBV18 and TRBJ1-5; D ambiguous. This CDR3 comprises 13 residues. The V and J ends lost 2 bases and 7 bases respectively, with 9 bases between them. Germline CDR1 reads KGHSH; CDR2 reads LQKENI. The CDR3 here is CASSPGMGQPQHF. CDR3 DNA sequence: TGTGCCAGCTCACCAGGGATGGGGCAGCCCCAGCATTTT. The whole variable domain, filled in from reference TRBV18 and TRBJ1-5, reads NAGVMQNPRHLVRRRGQEARLRCSPMKGHSHVYWYRQLPEEGLKFMVYLQKENIIDESGMPKERFSAEFPKEGPSILRIQQVVRGDSAAYFCASSPGMGQPQHFGDGTRLSIL.

This clonotype showed up just a few times. This chain links TRBV7-6 with TRBJ2-2; 9 bases align to TRBD2. The germline V gene encodes CDR1 SGHVS and CDR2 FNYEAQ. The length of the CDR3 is 15 residues. The ends lost 6 bases at V and 7 bases at J; junction bases unmatched: 9. CDR3 coding DNA: TGTGCCAGCAGTTTTAGCGGGGGCGACGGCGGGGAGCTGTTTTTT. Protein: CASSFSGGDGGELFF.

There are many counts of this clonotype. The chain links TRBV6-2 or TRBV6-3 to TRBJ1-6; no definite D call. CDR1 and CDR2 (germline): MNHEY, SVGEGT. This CDR3 spans 12 amino acids. V lost 6 bases and J lost 14, with 14 bases in between. The CDR3 DNA reads TGTGCCAGCAGCCTTGACGGACTATCCCTCCACTTT. Translation gives CASSLDGLSLHF.

This clonotype has a count of ten or more. V and J are TRBV29-1 and TRBJ2-5; 11 positions agree with TRBD2. The germline V gene encodes CDR1 SQVTM and CDR2 ANQGSEA. The junction had 3 bases not matched to a gene; V was cut back by 3 bases and J by 0 bases. The CDR3 contains 15 residues. The CDR3 protein is CSVDLSGGDQETQYF. The CDR3 nucleotides are TGCAGCGTTGACCTTAGCGGGGGGGACCAAGAGACCCAGTACTTC.

This clonotype was counted many times. The chain carries TRBV7-3 and TRBJ2-3; D unresolved. The CDR3 sequence is 14 residues long. Germline V gene lookup returns CDR1 SGHTA and CDR2 FQGTGA. V was pared by 3 bases and J by 4 bases, with 11 bases between. The CDR3 protein is CASSFGLGSDTQYF. CDR3 bases: TGTGCCAGCAGCTTTGGCTTGGGGTCAGATACGCAGTATTTT.

This clonotype was found many times. V usage is TRBV7-2 and J usage is TRBJ1-6; 7 bases are shared with TRBD1. The CDR3 sequence is 15 residues long. Germline CDR1 reads SGHTA; CDR2 reads FQGNSA. V trimming: 3 bases; J trimming: 7 bases; junction bases outside the gene matches: 6. The CDR3 DNA reads TGTGCCAGCAGCTTTTTGGGGACAGCCAATTCACCCCTCCACTTT. This translates into CASSFLGTANSPLHF.

This clonotype was found a few times. This chain joins TRBV30 and TRBJ1-5; D may be TRBD1 (5 bases). Germline CDR1 GTSNPN, CDR2 SVGIG (reference sequence). With 0 bases removed from V and 2 bases from J, the gap between germline ends came to 8 bases. The CDR3 is 14 amino acids. The CDR3 DNA follows: TGTGCCTGGAGTGTATCACAGGGCAATCAGCCCCAGCATTTT. Its translation: CAWSVSQGNQPQHF.

The V and J genes are TRBV10-3 and TRBJ2-5; D is undetermined. The germline gives CDR1 ENHRY, CDR2 SYGVKD. The CDR3 covers 14 residues. The V gene lost 3 bases and the J gene lost 9 bases, with 17 bases spanning the gap. CDR3 nucleotide sequence: TGTGCCATCAGTGACCCTCGTCAGGTGGAGTCCCAGTACTTC. This translates into CAISDPRQVESQYF.

This clonotype was seen more than once but under ten times. V gene TRBV4-3 combines with J gene TRBJ2-2; 9 bases line up with TRBD2. The CDR3 runs 17 residues. The V gene's germline CDR1 is LGHNA and CDR2 YSLEER. Losses at the gene ends were 3 bases for V and 1 base for J; bases not matched to a gene: 6. The CDR3 nucleotides read TGCGCCAGCAGCCATCGGACTAGCGCCTTGAACACCGGGGAGCTGTTTTTT. It yields the protein CASSHRTSALNTGELFF.